This T cell receptor beta chain was identified in a study of blood T cells in healthy people across ages. CDR1 is LGHDT and CDR2 is YNNKEL in the germline V gene (reference sequence). CDR3 length: 14 residues. The use of a sample-barcoded 5' primer and a J-beta primer mix characterized a second PCR of about 7 to 12 cycles. One entry per CDR3 protein results from TCRdb running MiXCR on the 5' RACE reads. Of 650,000 to 700,000 distinct CDR3 sequences listed, approximately 52% were seen once; the top ten hold approximately 13%. The sequencing sample was made of blood. V and J are TRBV3-1 and TRBJ2-4, with D perhaps TRBD1 (5 bases). Near its end, the DNA agrees better with TRBJ2-7, so the J call may be wrong. This clonotype originated in an elderly woman in good health. The CDR3 nucleotides read TGTGCCAGCAGCCAAGAAGGGGTCGTGGGCGAGCAGTACTTC. Protein: CASSQEGVVGEQYF.